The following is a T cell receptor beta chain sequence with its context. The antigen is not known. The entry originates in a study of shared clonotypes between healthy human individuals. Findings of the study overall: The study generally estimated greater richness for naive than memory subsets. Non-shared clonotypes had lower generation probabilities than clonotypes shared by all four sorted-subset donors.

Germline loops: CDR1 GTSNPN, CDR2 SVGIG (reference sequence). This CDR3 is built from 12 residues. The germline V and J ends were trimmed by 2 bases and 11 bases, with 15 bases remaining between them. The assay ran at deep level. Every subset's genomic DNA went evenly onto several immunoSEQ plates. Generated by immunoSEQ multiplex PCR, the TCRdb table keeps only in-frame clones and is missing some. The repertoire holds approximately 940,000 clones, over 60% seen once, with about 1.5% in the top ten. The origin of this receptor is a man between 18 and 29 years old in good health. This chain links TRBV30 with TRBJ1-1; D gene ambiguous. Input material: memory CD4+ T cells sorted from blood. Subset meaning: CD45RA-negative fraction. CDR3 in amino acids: CAWSRAGSRAFF. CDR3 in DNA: TGTGCCTGGAGTCGTGCAGGTAGTAGGGCTTTCTTT.